This record looks at one T cell receptor beta chain sequence and its context. Its antigen is still unknown. This record belongs to a study of tumor and adjacent non-tumor tissue in lung cancer. The overall study: Patients comprised 12 adenocarcinoma, a couple of squamous cell carcinoma and 1 small cell lung cancer.

The CDR3 totals 16 residues. With 9 bases removed from V and 1 base from J, the gap between germline ends came to 22 bases. Germline-derived CDR1 and CDR2 are PRHDT and FYEKMQ (reference sequence). The library came from three nested PCR rounds adapted from ARM-PCR protocols. From the multiplex PCR reads, TCRdb called clonotypes with MiXCR, one entry per CDR3 protein. The profile shows some 80,000 distinct CDR3 sequences, about 80% of them singletons. This sample's RNA came from whole unsorted tissue. This non-tumor lung sample came from over 3 cm beyond the tumor edge. Overall study results and limits: Higher tumor TCR diversity was associated with shorter survival.

The chain has TRBV13 and TRBJ2-7; D gene ambiguous. Sequencing input: distant non-tumor lung tissue. The clonotype originates from a man between 65 and 85 years old with non-small cell lung cancer. This chain's CDR3 is CASSPYMQDGSYEQYF. DNA for the CDR3: TGTGCCAGTAGCCCCTATATGCAGGACGGTTCCTACGAGCAGTACTTC.